This TCR beta chain derives from a study of blood T cell repertoires in COVID-19. For the study at large: Both acute and convalescent COVID-19 samples were obtained from the United States, Italy and Spain. T cells, B-cell-depleted T cells, or PBMCs provided the cDNA or gDNA that served as material.

Deletions cut 0 bases from V and 2 bases from J, with 8 bases between. Germline loops: CDR1 LGHDT, CDR2 YNNKEL (reference sequence). CDR3 length equals 15 residues. Measured with immunoSEQ multiplex PCR; TCRdb has only the in-frame clones, and not every one. The sample has about 330,000 clones, about 90% seen once; the top ten hold approximately 0.93%. The cohort comprised adults aged roughly 18 to 95 years residing in 20 to 30 US areas. In assigning cohorts, the study relied on participant-reported clinical history. This sequence was found in a woman aged 25 to 39 who had recovered from COVID-19. This chain joins TRBV3-1 (or the pseudogene TRBV3-2) and TRBJ1-5, with D unresolved. Sequenced material: PBMCs or T cells enriched from blood (not recorded which). The CDR3 loop is CASSQDPTRNQPQHF. CDR3 DNA: TGTGCCAGCAGCCAAGACCCTACCCGCAATCAGCCCCAGCATTTT.